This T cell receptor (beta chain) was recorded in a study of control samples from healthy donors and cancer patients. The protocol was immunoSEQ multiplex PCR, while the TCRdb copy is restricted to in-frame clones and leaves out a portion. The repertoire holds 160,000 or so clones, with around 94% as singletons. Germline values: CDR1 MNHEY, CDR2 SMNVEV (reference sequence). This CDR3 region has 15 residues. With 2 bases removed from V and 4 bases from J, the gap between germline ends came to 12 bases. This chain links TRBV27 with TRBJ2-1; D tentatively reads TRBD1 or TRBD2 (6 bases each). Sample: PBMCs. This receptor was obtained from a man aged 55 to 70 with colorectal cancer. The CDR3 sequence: CASSLTGAGYNEQFF. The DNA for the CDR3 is TGTGCCAGCAGTTTAACGGGGGCCGGGTACAATGAGCAGTTCTTC.